A single sample is the source of the 2 T cell receptor beta chains below, sequenced in a study of T cell responses to AZD1222 COVID-19 vaccine. Only in-frame clones appear in the TCRdb table, and some are missing; sequencing was by immunoSEQ multiplex PCR. Of roughly 160,000 clones in the sample, approximately 90% were seen once. The specimen was peripheral blood, collected 28 days after the second AZD1222 dose. These receptors were collected from an adult who received the AZD1222 COVID-19 vaccine.

J is TRBJ1-5 and V is TRBV5-8; the match to TRBD1 covers 7 bases. V lost 4 bases and J lost 2; bases outside the gene matches: 9. CDR1 is SGHTS, CDR2 YDEGEE, per germline. This CDR3 has 16 amino acids. The CDR3 loop reads CASSRGQFFGNQPQHF. CDR3 bases: TGTGCCAGCAGCAGGGGACAGTTCTTTGGCAATCAGCCCCAGCATTTT. Combining the CDR3 with reference TRBV5-8 and TRBJ1-5 gives the whole variable domain EAGVTQSPTHLIKTRGQQATLRCSPISGHTSVYWYQQALGLGLQFLLWYDEGEERNRGNFPPRFSGRQFPNYSSELNVNALELEDSALYLCASSRGQFFGNQPQHFGDGTRLSIL.

This clone was seen only a few times. The chain couples TRBV18 to TRBJ2-1; 8 bases align to TRBD1. This CDR3 has 11 residues. V trimming: 3 bases; J trimming: 13 bases; junction bases outside the gene matches: 2. CDR1 is KGHSH and CDR2 is LQKENI in the germline V gene. CDR3 sequence (DNA): TGTGCCAGCTCACCCGACAGGGGACAGTTCTTC. Its translation: CASSPDRGQFF.